This T cell receptor beta chain was captured in a study of blood T cell repertoires in COVID-19. Trimming left V 3 bases short and J 2 bases short, with 10 bases between. The CDR3 loop spans 14 amino acids. Germline CDR1 SGHNT, CDR2 YYREEE (reference sequence). Some clones are missing from TCRdb's copy, which holds only in-frame ones; the method was immunoSEQ multiplex PCR. The table has hundreds of thousands of clones, 80% to 90% seen once; the top ten hold about 1.1%. The sequence came from a man aged 25 to 40 who had recovered from COVID-19. Sequenced input: PBMCs or T cells enriched from blood (not recorded which). This chain links TRBV5-4 with TRBJ2-3; D gene ambiguous. The CDR3 reads CASSYIGDTDTQYF. For the CDR3, the DNA is TGTGCCAGCAGCTATATAGGAGACACAGATACGCAGTATTTT.